The 18 T cell receptor beta chains reported below all come from one sample, sequenced in a study of CD8+CD57+ T cells in acquired aplastic anemia. Genomic DNA constituted the template upon which TCR beta VDJ and CDR3 profiling was performed. From the reads, TCRdb called clonotypes with MiXCR, one entry per CDR3 protein. The profile shows some 150,000 distinct CDR3 sequences, about 48% of them singletons. In patients chosen for sequencing, flow cytometry had shown CD8+CD57+ cell expansion. Sequencing was done on a sample of sorted CD4+, CD8+, or CD8+CD57+ T cells (not recorded which) from PBMCs. The source is a human donor with aplastic anemia.

The V call is TRBV19, the J call TRBJ1-5; 9 bases map to TRBD1. The CDR3 has 16 residues. Germline lookup yields CDR1 LNHDA and CDR2 SQIVND (reference sequence). Trimming cost V 6 bases and J 5 bases; bases outside gene matches: 11. The CDR3 DNA follows: TGTGCCAGTAGGGACAGGGGTCGTGGTGGACATCAGCCCCAGCATTTT. It translates to CASRDRGRGGHQPQHF.

Here the CDR3 reads CAISEVGTEAFF. The DNA for the CDR3 is TGTGCCATCAGTGAGGTAGGGACTGAAGCTTTCTTT. The J gene is TRBJ1-1, the V gene TRBV10-3; D is uncertain. Trimming pared 2 bases from V and 5 bases from J, leaving 6 bases between. The CDR3 contains 12 residues. CDR1 and CDR2 from the germline V gene are ENHRY and SYGVKD.

This clonotype was detected a few times. The chain is built from TRBV20-1 and TRBJ2-7, with 9 bases matching TRBD2. The V segment lost 2 bases and the J segment 7 bases; nucleotides outside the gene matches: 6. The CDR3 covers 13 residues. The germline CDR1 and CDR2 sequences are DFQATT and SNEGSKA (reference sequence). The CDR3 here is CSARSLAGLEQYF. The CDR3 DNA reads as TGCAGTGCTAGATCTCTAGCGGGACTAGAGCAGTACTTC.

The chain links TRBV24-1 to TRBJ2-1; 11 bases align to TRBD2. The CDR3 contains 16 residues. CDR1 is KGHDR and CDR2 is SFDVKD in the germline V gene. V lost 4 bases to trimming and J lost 4 bases; unmatched junction nucleotides: 5. Here the CDR3 reads CATSDGTSGDYNEQFF. CDR3 in DNA: TGTGCCACCAGTGACGGGACTAGCGGTGATTACAATGAGCAGTTCTTC.

The V call is TRBV6-5, the J call TRBJ1-2; TRBD1 matches 9 bases. The CDR3 is 12 amino acids. V shed 8 bases and J 8 bases; nucleotides not matched to a gene: 6. The germline V gene has CDR1 MNHEY and CDR2 SVGAGI. The CDR3 reads CASGWTGDGYTF. CDR3 DNA: TGTGCCAGCGGTTGGACAGGGGACGGCTACACCTTC.

V usage is TRBV6-5 and J usage is TRBJ2-2; D possibly uses TRBD1 or TRBD2 (5 bases each). CDR1 and CDR2 (germline): MNHEY, SVGAGI. This CDR3 is 14 amino acids long. V gave up 6 bases and J gave up 4 bases, with 12 bases separating them. The CDR3 nucleotides are TGTGCCAGCAGCTACCGGGACGGCACCGGGGAGCTGTTTTTT. This codes for CASSYRDGTGELFF.

The J gene is TRBJ1-2, the V gene TRBV10-3; 8 bases line up with TRBD1. CDR1 and CDR2 from the germline V gene are ENHRY and SYGVKD. Losses at the gene ends were 2 bases for V and 5 bases for J; bases not matched to a gene: 16. This CDR3 contains 18 residues. The CDR3 is CAISEKGGTVDRVYGYTF. CDR3 nucleotides: TGTGCCATCAGTGAGAAGGGCGGGACCGTGGACAGGGTTTATGGCTACACCTTC.

Of note for this clonotype: Possible read error: a much larger clone is one base away. This chain links TRBV29-1 with TRBJ1-1; D may be TRBD1 (6 bases). The CDR3 extends over 14 amino acids. With 5 bases removed from V and 1 base from J, the gap between germline ends came to 14 bases. Germline V lookup: CDR1 SQVTM, CDR2 ANQGSEA. Written as DNA, the CDR3 is TGCAGCGTTTTAGGGGGACGGGCGAACACTGAAGCTTTCTTT. Amino acids: CSVLGGRANTEAFF.

This clonotype was seen many times. The rearrangement links TRBV2 to TRBJ2-1, with TRBD2 identical over 11 bases. CDR1 is SNHLY and CDR2 is FYNNEI in the germline V gene. The CDR3 extends over 17 amino acids. J was trimmed by 4 bases and V by 2 bases; bases with no gene match: 7. The DNA for the CDR3 is TGTGCCAGCAGTGAAAGGCTAGCGGGGGGCGTTTACAATGAGCAGTTCTTC. Encoded protein: CASSERLAGGVYNEQFF.

V gene TRBV5-4 combines with J gene TRBJ1-2; no definite D call. The CDR3 spans 14 residues. Germline CDR1 and CDR2: SGHNT and YYREEE (reference sequence). V was cut by 4 bases and J by 2 bases, with 12 bases left in between. The CDR3 region is CASSTDGGNYGYTF. As DNA, the CDR3 is TGTGCCAGCAGCACGGACGGTGGAAACTATGGCTACACCTTC.

The rearrangement uses TRBV19 and TRBJ2-5; D possibly corresponds to TRBD1 (6 bases). With 6 bases removed from V and 5 bases from J, the gap between germline ends came to 10 bases. Germline lookup yields CDR1 LNHDA and CDR2 SQIVND (reference sequence). The CDR3 is 12 residues long. The CDR3 reads CASSSDRETQYF. The DNA of the CDR3 is TGTGCCAGTAGCTCTGACAGGGAGACCCAGTACTTC.

The gene calls are TRBV5-1 and TRBJ2-7; possibly TRBD1 for D (5 bases). This CDR3 has 14 residues. Trimming cost V 4 bases and J 5 bases, with 16 bases left between them. Germline-derived CDR1 and CDR2 are SGHRS and YFSETQ. This chain's CDR3 is CASSTTSGFNEQYF. For the CDR3, the DNA is TGCGCCAGCAGCACCACTTCAGGGTTCAACGAGCAGTACTTC.

This clonotype came up many times. This chain connects TRBV6-2 or TRBV6-3 to TRBJ1-1; D gene uncertain. Trimming pared 4 bases from V and 6 bases from J, leaving 9 bases between. The CDR3 is 12 residues long. Per the germline V gene, CDR1 is MNHEY and CDR2 is SVGEGT. CDR3 nucleotide sequence: TGTGCCAGCAGTTCGGGGAATGCTGAAGCTTTCTTT. This gives the protein CASSSGNAEAFF.

Details on this clonotype: A read error is possible here, since a much larger clone lies one base away. This chain joins TRBV4-2 and TRBJ2-7, with 8 bases lining up with TRBD2. Germline V gene lookup returns CDR1 LGHNA and CDR2 YNFKEQ. The length of the CDR3 is 15 residues. The CDR3 DNA follows: TGTGCCAGCAGCGCCTTCCCCAGCGGGGGCCACGAGCAGTGCTTC. Translated, it gives CASSAFPSGGHEQCF.

There are many counts of this clonotype. The V and J genes are TRBV7-9 and TRBJ1-2; D not certain. The length of the CDR3 is 13 residues. Germline V gives CDR1 SEHNR, CDR2 FQNEAQ (reference sequence). V was shortened by 1 base and J by 4 bases, with 7 bases between the two germline ends. The CDR3 nucleotides are TGTGCCAGCAGCTTAGGGGCCCCCTATGGCTACACCTTC. It encodes CASSLGAPYGYTF.

This rearrangement joins TRBV29-1 to TRBJ2-1, with 13 nucleotides matching TRBD2. Germline CDR1 is SQVTM and CDR2 is ANQGSEA. This CDR3 spans 12 amino acids. Written as DNA, the CDR3 is TGCAGACTAGCGGGGGGGTACAATGAGCAGTTCTTC. Its protein product is CRLAGGYNEQFF.

At least ten counts were recorded for this clonotype. This chain uses TRBV12-3 or TRBV12-4 with TRBJ1-5, with 9 bases matching TRBD1. Trimming removed 6 bases from V and 4 bases from J; junction bases left unmatched: 7. The CDR3 runs to 15 residues. This CDR3 is CASSSGGTGNQPQHF. The CDR3 DNA follows: TGTGCCAGCAGCTCAGGCGGGACAGGGAATCAGCCCCAGCATTTT.

The chain is built from TRBV5-1 and TRBJ2-7; 8 nucleotides line up with TRBD1. Germline V gene sequence: CDR1 SGHRS, CDR2 YFSETQ. V gave up 3 bases and J gave up 4 bases; unmatched junction bases: 6. There are 14 residues in the CDR3. The CDR3 here is CASSWRDRLYEQYF. In DNA, the CDR3 is TGCGCCAGCAGCTGGAGGGACAGGCTTTACGAGCAGTACTTC.